One sample yielded the 28 T cell receptor beta chains listed below, sequenced in a study of post-analysis software for immune sequencing data. Libraries were made from TCR beta cDNA, and they carried unique molecular identifiers. One entry per CDR3 protein results from TCRdb running MiXCR on the PCR reads. Of some 690,000 distinct CDR3 sequences listed, approximately 30% are singletons. Their antigens remain unidentified. General study findings and limits: Controls had lower frequencies than patients of 4 or 5 TRBV segments, which included TRBV5-6, TRBV5-1 and TRBV20-1.

Material: blood. These receptors all come from a girl aged 10 to 17 with multiple sclerosis.

Only one count was recorded for this clonotype. The CDR3 loop reads CSPRLDARRETQYF. The CDR3 coding sequence is TGCAGCCCGCGCTTGGACGCTAGGAGAGAGACCCAGTACTTC. V is TRBV20-1 and J is TRBJ2-5; D gene ambiguous. CDR3 length: 14 residues. Per germline, CDR1 DFQATT and CDR2 SNEGSKA (reference sequence).

About this clonotype: The CDR3 end shows no conserved phenylalanine or tryptophan, and so a read error is likely. CDR3 bases: TGTGCCAGCAGCTTAGCCGGGAGGGGGGCGGGGACCCAGTACTGC. Protein sequence: CASSLAGRGAGTQYC. The V and J genes are TRBV7-2 and TRBJ2-7, with TRBD2 matching 8 bases. Near its end, the DNA agrees better with TRBJ2-5, so the J call may be wrong. CDR1 is SGHTA and CDR2 is FQGNSA in the germline V gene. The CDR3 has 15 amino acids.

This clonotype was seen only a few times. The V and J genes are TRBV20-1 and TRBJ2-3; possibly TRBD2 for D (5 bases). With 6 bases removed from V and 0 bases from J, the gap between germline ends came to 13 bases. The germline CDR1 and CDR2 sequences are DFQATT and SNEGSKA (reference sequence). The CDR3 runs 14 residues. DNA for the CDR3: TGCAGTGCACCACAGCGGACTAGCACAGATACGCAGTATTTT. Amino acids: CSAPQRTSTDTQYF.

The V gene is TRBV15, the J gene TRBJ1-4; D perhaps matches TRBD1 (5 bases). CDR1 and CDR2 (germline): LNHNV, YYDKDF (reference sequence). Trimming removed 5 bases at V and 5 bases at J, with 12 bases between. CDR3 length: 14 residues. The CDR3: CATSPRDGNEKLFF. The CDR3 DNA sequence: TGTGCCACCAGCCCCCGGGACGGAAATGAAAAACTGTTTTTT.

This clonotype was detected only once. One end of the junction fails to match germline, which may point to a read error. The V and J genes are TRBV7-2 and TRBJ2-5, with unresolved D. The CDR3 has 9 residues. Germline V gene lookup returns CDR1 SGHTA and CDR2 FQGNSA. In nucleotides, the CDR3 is TGTGCCAGCGAAGAGACCCGGTACTTC. It yields the protein CASEETRYF.

A few counts support this clonotype. The chain combines TRBV5-1 with TRBJ2-1; D might be TRBD1 or TRBD2, each matching 6 bases. Trimming shortened V by 2 bases and J by 6 bases, and 21 bases separated the two germline ends. Germline V gene sequence: CDR1 SGHRS, CDR2 YFSETQ. The CDR3 runs 17 residues. Here the CDR3 DNA reads TGCGCCAGCAGCTTTGGGACTGACCGGGGGCCCCTCAATGAGCAGTTCTTC. It yields the protein CASSFGTDRGPLNEQFF. The variable domain in full, with the rest retrieved from reference TRBV5-1 and TRBJ2-1, is KAGVTQTPRYLIKTRGQQVTLSCSPISGHRSVSWYQQTPGQGLQFLFEYFSETQRNKGNFPGRFSGRQFSNSRSEMNVSTLELGDSALYLCASSFGTDRGPLNEQFFGPGTRLTVL.

This clonotype was detected many times. This sequence joins TRBV4-3 and TRBJ2-5, with D hard to call. V lost 1 base and J lost 4, with 7 bases in between. Germline assignment: CDR1 LGHNA and CDR2 YSLEER. The CDR3 has 13 residues. CDR3 sequence: CASSQGIGETQYF. The CDR3 coding sequence is TGCGCCAGCAGCCAAGGAATTGGAGAGACCCAGTACTTC.

The chain carries TRBV10-1 and TRBJ1-2, with D uncertain. Germline V gives CDR1 WNHNN, CDR2 SYGVQD (reference sequence). Trimming pared 5 bases from V and 8 bases from J, leaving 15 bases between. This CDR3 contains 13 residues. The CDR3 region has the DNA TGCGCCAGCAGTCGTAACATCGCCTCGGGCTACACCTTC. This encodes CASSRNIASGYTF.

As concerns this clonotype: A single base separates this from a much larger clone, so it may be a read error. This rearrangement joins TRBV29-1 to TRBJ2-3; D unclear. Germline V CDR1 and CDR2: SQVTM, ANQGSEA. The CDR3 contains 14 residues. The V end lost 5 bases, the J end lost 4 bases, and 16 bases lay between the germline ends. In nucleotides, the CDR3 is TGCAGCGTTTTGGACGCAATAGGAGCAGATACGCAGTATTTT. Translating gives CSVLDAIGADTQYF.

At least ten counts were recorded for this clonotype. V usage is TRBV20-1 and J usage is TRBJ2-1, with 10 bases fitting TRBD2. With 3 bases clipped from V and 10 bases from J, the junction kept 9 bases outside the gene matches. CDR3 length: 14 residues. CDR1 is DFQATT and CDR2 is SNEGSKA in the germline V gene (reference sequence). This CDR3 reads CSASRAGGVREQFF. CDR3 nucleotide sequence: TGCAGTGCTAGTCGAGCGGGAGGGGTACGAGAGCAGTTCTTC.

The chain uses TRBV27 and TRBJ2-7; 7 positions match TRBD1. Per germline, CDR1 MNHEY and CDR2 SMNVEV (reference sequence). The CDR3 loop spans 16 amino acids. J lost 3 bases, V lost 5 bases, and 13 bases had no gene match. In DNA form, the CDR3 reads TGTGCCAGCAGTCCCGGACAGGAGACCTTCAGCTACGAGCAGTACTTC. Translated, it gives CASSPGQETFSYEQYF.

This clonotype came up a few times. The genes are TRBV25-1 and TRBJ1-2; 7 bases align to TRBD1. CDR1 and CDR2 from the germline V gene are MGHDK and SYGVNS. The V and J ends lost 3 bases and 8 bases, in that order; junction bases with no gene match: 9. The CDR3 runs to 14 residues. This CDR3 is CASSDHQTGSGYTF. CDR3 nucleotide sequence: TGTGCCAGCAGTGACCACCAGACAGGGAGCGGCTACACCTTC.

This clonotype has just one count. V usage is TRBV28 and J usage is TRBJ1-1; D possibly corresponds to TRBD1 (6 bases). Germline V gene lookup returns CDR1 MDHEN and CDR2 SYDVKM. The CDR3 is 17 residues long. The V end was cut by 0 bases, the J end by 1 base, with 15 bases between. This chain's CDR3 is CASSLWGMGAWNTEAFF. CDR3 coding DNA: TGTGCCAGCAGTTTATGGGGGATGGGGGCATGGAACACTGAAGCTTTCTTT.

For this clonotype: One end of the junction varies from germline; a read error may be responsible. This chain connects TRBV10-3 to TRBJ2-6, with a possible D match to TRBD1 (5 bases). Germline-derived CDR1 and CDR2 are ENHRY and SYGVKD. CDR3 length equals 15 residues. For the CDR3, the DNA is TGTGCCATCCGCGATGGTGTCTCTGGGGCCAACGCCCTGACTTTC. It encodes CAIRDGVSGANALTF.

V is TRBV7-9 and J is TRBJ2-1, with a tentative D call TRBD1 (6 bases). This CDR3 contains 14 residues. In germline, CDR1 is SEHNR, CDR2 FQNEAQ (reference sequence). V gave up 5 bases and J gave up 6 bases, with 14 bases separating them. In DNA, the CDR3 is TGTGCCAGCAGCCCTCGACAGGCTGTCAATGAGCAGTTCTTC. Protein product: CASSPRQAVNEQFF.

CDR3 DNA: TGTGCCAGCAGCCAAGATCCGGAGACAGGGGGCACTGAAGCTTTCTTT. Translating gives CASSQDPETGGTEAFF. V usage is TRBV4-2 and J usage is TRBJ1-1; 9 bases agree with TRBD1. Germline values: CDR1 LGHNA, CDR2 YNFKEQ. J gave up 4 bases and V 0 bases, and 6 bases lay outside the gene matches. The CDR3 runs 16 residues.

This chain connects TRBV20-1 to TRBJ1-5; 7 bases are shared with TRBD1. This CDR3 region has 14 residues. The germline V gene encodes CDR1 DFQATT and CDR2 SNEGSKA (reference sequence). Unmatched junction bases numbered 7, after V lost 5 bases and J lost 3 bases. The CDR3 spells CSAGKTGYNQPQHF. CDR3 DNA: TGCAGTGCTGGGAAGACAGGGTACAATCAGCCCCAGCATTTT.

The J gene is TRBJ2-3, the V gene TRBV20-1; no clear D gene. The CDR3 spans 14 residues. The germline V and J ends were trimmed by 4 bases and 2 bases, with 13 bases remaining between them. CDR1 is DFQATT and CDR2 is SNEGSKA in the germline V gene (reference sequence). The chain's CDR3 is CSAIARGPTDTQYF. DNA of the CDR3: TGCAGTGCTATCGCTCGCGGACCCACAGATACGCAGTATTTT.

This clonotype was picked up a small number of times. This chain connects TRBV7-2 to TRBJ1-1; D perhaps matches TRBD1 (6 bases). The CDR3 has 14 residues. Trimming took 6 bases from V and 1 from J, leaving 12 bases between them. Germline assignment: CDR1 SGHTA and CDR2 FQGNSA. CDR3 sequence (DNA): TGTGCCAGCAGGTTCACAGGGCGGAACACTGAAGCTTTCTTT. It translates to CASRFTGRNTEAFF.

The CDR3 here is CASSHPSRDREGETQYF. The CDR3 DNA reads TGTGCCAGCAGCCACCCCTCCCGGGACAGGGAGGGAGAGACCCAGTACTTC. The rearrangement uses TRBV3-1 and TRBJ2-5; 9 nucleotides align to TRBD1. Germline loops: CDR1 LGHDT, CDR2 YNNKEL (reference sequence). Germline trimming cut 3 bases from V and 4 bases from J; bases unmatched to any gene: 12. This CDR3 contains 17 residues.

The chain links TRBV12-3 or TRBV12-4 to TRBJ1-5, with TRBD1 matching over 7 bases. The CDR3 consists of 13 residues. Losses at the gene ends were 7 bases for V and 7 bases for J; bases not matched to a gene: 7. CDR3 in amino acids: CASKRQGSQPQHF. The CDR3 DNA is TGTGCCAGCAAACGACAGGGTAGCCAGCCCCAGCATTTT.

In its sample, this clonotype was seen a few times. The chain carries TRBV28 and TRBJ2-5; unclear D gene. The CDR3 covers 13 residues. CDR1 and CDR2 from the germline V gene are MDHEN and SYDVKM. Trimming cost V 5 bases and J 5 bases, with 12 bases left between them. The CDR3 DNA sequence: TGTGCCAGCAGTGAACCGCCGAGGGAGACCCAGTACTTC. It is translated as CASSEPPRETQYF.

The J gene is TRBJ2-1, the V gene TRBV27, with 7 bases aligning to TRBD1. The CDR3 sequence is 15 residues long. Trimming at V came to 2 bases and at J to 4 bases, leaving 5 bases not matched to a gene. The germline V gene encodes CDR1 MNHEY and CDR2 SMNVEV (reference sequence). The CDR3 sequence: CASSLGDRPYNEQFF. CDR3 nucleotides: TGTGCCAGCAGTTTAGGGGACAGACCTTACAATGAGCAGTTCTTC.

The table lists this clonotype with a few counts. The chain is built from TRBV14 and TRBJ2-1; 9 nucleotides agree with TRBD2. This CDR3 contains 16 residues. V was clipped by 5 bases and J by 0 bases; unmatched bases: 5. The germline CDR1 and CDR2 sequences are SGHDN and FVKESK. The CDR3 region is CASSKHSGSSYNEQFF. The CDR3 DNA is TGTGCCAGCAGCAAACATAGCGGGAGCTCCTACAATGAGCAGTTCTTC.

In this sample, this clonotype turned up a few times. The CDR3 here is CASSPRRGDYGYTF. The CDR3, as DNA: TGTGCCAGCAGCCCCCGGAGGGGGGACTATGGCTACACCTTC. The rearrangement links TRBV13 to TRBJ1-2; D might be TRBD1 (6 bases). Germline lookup yields CDR1 PRHDT and CDR2 FYEKMQ (reference sequence). With 5 bases removed from V and 3 bases from J, the gap between germline ends came to 13 bases. CDR3 length equals 14 residues.

This clonotype was seen a handful of times. The CDR3 protein is CASSSWGPGELFF. In DNA form, the CDR3 reads TGTGCCAGCAGCTCTTGGGGCCCCGGGGAGCTGTTTTTT. The V and J genes are TRBV7-2 and TRBJ2-2; D may be TRBD1 (5 bases). The V end lost 4 bases, the J end lost 6 bases, and 9 bases lay between the germline ends. The V gene's germline CDR1 is SGHTA and CDR2 FQGNSA. The CDR3 spans 13 residues.

Note on this clonotype: Being one base from a much bigger clone, this may be a read error. The rearrangement links TRBV20-1 to TRBJ2-7; tentatively, D is TRBD2 (5 bases). Germline V gene data show CDR1 as DFQATT and CDR2 as SNEGSKA (reference sequence). The CDR3 totals 15 residues. The CDR3 coding sequence is TGCAGTGCTAGAGCCGGGCTAGCTACCTCCTACGGGCAGTACTTC. This codes for CSARAGLATSYGQYF.

This clonotype was counted a few times. The V and J genes are TRBV2 and TRBJ2-7; D possibly corresponds to TRBD1 (7 bases). The CDR3 has 15 amino acids. The germline CDR1 and CDR2 sequences are SNHLY and FYNNEI. The V end was cut by 3 bases, the J end by 7 bases, with 19 bases between. CDR3 amino acids: CASSELRDSPGEQYF. CDR3 bases: TGTGCCAGCAGTGAGTTGCGGGACAGTCCCGGTGAGCAGTACTTC.